These 30 T cell receptor beta chains were all obtained from the same sample, sequenced in a study of Ad26.COV2.S vaccination and SARS-CoV-2 variants. Indicated treatment: around 19 received Ad26.COV2.S at low or high dose, single or two shots; roughly 5 received placebo; per-sample allocation not given. Sampling was done on day 63 after the first vaccine or placebo injection. TCRdb's copy holds only in-frame clones and misses some; the assay was immunoSEQ multiplex PCR. The sample records fewer than 400,000 clones, about 86% being singletons. Sequenced here: peripheral blood, sampled in a trial of Ad26.COV2.S vaccine versus placebo. These receptor sequences come from a person between 18 and 59 years old who received the Ad26.COV2.S COVID-19 vaccine or a placebo.

This chain connects TRBV20-1 to TRBJ1-2; TRBD1 matches 8 bases. V shed 3 bases, J shed 0 bases, and the junction held 21 bases outside the gene matches. Per germline, CDR1 DFQATT and CDR2 SNEGSKA (reference sequence). The CDR3 contains 20 residues. CDR3: CSASGGEWAGGHWANYGYTF. The CDR3 nucleotides read TGCAGTGCTAGTGGTGGCGAGTGGGCAGGGGGCCATTGGGCTAACTATGGCTACACCTTC.

This chain connects TRBV10-3 to TRBJ1-1, with TRBD1 matching over 7 bases. Germline-derived CDR1 and CDR2 are ENHRY and SYGVKD. The CDR3 is 15 residues long. Losses at the gene ends were 0 bases for V and 4 bases for J; bases not matched to a gene: 5. The CDR3: CAISESLTGITEAFF. DNA for the CDR3: TGTGCCATCAGTGAGTCCCTGACAGGGATCACTGAAGCTTTCTTT.

This clone was counted between two and nine times. V usage is TRBV12-3 or TRBV12-4 and J usage is TRBJ1-5; D call uncertain. V gave up 6 bases and J gave up 9 bases, with 15 bases separating them. The CDR3 totals 13 residues. CDR3 nucleotides: TGTGCCAGCAGCTCCGACCAGGATCGGCCCCAGCATTTT. Encoded protein: CASSSDQDRPQHF.

The chain carries TRBV19 and TRBJ1-1, with D possibly matching TRBD1 (6 bases). This CDR3 is built from 15 residues. V was cut by 5 bases and J by 1 base, with 14 bases left in between. Germline values: CDR1 LNHDA, CDR2 SQIVND (reference sequence). The CDR3 spells CASSSSGTPNTEAFF. As DNA, the CDR3 is TGTGCCAGTAGTTCCTCCGGGACACCGAACACTGAAGCTTTCTTT.

The chain carries TRBV6-5 and TRBJ1-3; D is uncertain. The CDR3 runs 15 residues. The germline V gene has CDR1 MNHEY and CDR2 SVGAGI. Trimming pared 2 bases from V and 3 bases from J, leaving 11 bases between. CDR3 coding DNA: TGTGCCAGCAGTTACCAGAAGTCCGGTGGAAACACCATATATTTT. Amino acid sequence: CASSYQKSGGNTIYF.

The chain has TRBV5-6 and TRBJ1-3; D call uncertain. There are 17 residues in the CDR3. Germline lookup yields CDR1 SGHDT and CDR2 YYEEEE. Between the trimmed V and J ends, which lost 3 bases and 0 bases, there was a span of 16 bases. The CDR3 bases are TGTGCCAGCAGCTCCTATGACGGCAGCCACTCTGGAAACACCATATATTTT. It is translated as CASSSYDGSHSGNTIYF.

V usage is TRBV5-1 and J usage is TRBJ2-7; 9 bases agree with TRBD1. Germline-derived CDR1 and CDR2 are SGHRS and YFSETQ. CDR3 length: 14 amino acids. Germline trimming cut 2 bases from V and 4 bases from J; bases unmatched to any gene: 4. The CDR3: CASSLPGTGYEQYF. The CDR3 DNA follows: TGCGCCAGCAGCTTACCCGGGACAGGGTACGAGCAGTACTTC.

The V and J genes are TRBV2 and TRBJ2-7; D remains ambiguous. V was clipped by 4 bases and J by 5 bases, with 9 bases between them. The CDR3 loop spans 12 amino acids. Per the germline V gene, CDR1 is SNHLY and CDR2 is FYNNEI. CDR3 in DNA: TGTGCCAGCAGTGGTATGGTCCACGAGCAGTACTTC. The encoded protein is CASSGMVHEQYF. The full variable domain, in which reference TRBV2 and TRBJ2-7 provide the parts outside the CDR3, is EPEVTQTPSHQVTQMGQEVILRCVPISNHLYFYWYRQILGQKVEFLVSFYNNEISEKSEIFDDQFSVERPDGSNFTLKIRSTKLEDSAMYFCASSGMVHEQYFGPGTRLTVT.

CDR3 sequence: CASSLHRGQFNEQFF. As DNA, the CDR3 is TGTGCCAGCAGCTTACACAGGGGGCAGTTTAATGAGCAGTTCTTC. The V and J genes are TRBV11-3 and TRBJ2-1; TRBD1 matches at 9 bases. The CDR3 sequence is 15 residues long. V was clipped by 2 bases and J by 7 bases; unmatched bases: 6. Germline V gene sequence: CDR1 SGHNT, CDR2 YENEEA. Complete variable domain (other parts from reference TRBV11-3 and TRBJ2-1): EAGVVQSPRYKIIEKKQPVAFWCNPISGHNTLYWYLQNLGQGPELLIRYENEEAVDDSQLPKDRFSAERLKGVDSTLKIQPAELGDSAVYLCASSLHRGQFNEQFFGPGTRLTVL.

DNA for the CDR3: TGTGCCAGCAGCCAAGGTGATAGTAGGGACAGGCGGCCAAGGGCCCAGTACTTC. It translates to CASSQGDSRDRRPRAQYF. J is TRBJ2-5 and V is TRBV3-1 (or the pseudogene TRBV3-2); 8 bases are a match to TRBD1. V lost 1 base, J lost 9 bases, and 19 bases stayed unmatched. Per germline, CDR1 LGHDT and CDR2 YNNKEL (reference sequence). CDR3 size: 18 residues.

The chain carries TRBV7-2 and TRBJ1-5, with 7 bases lining up with TRBD1. The CDR3 has 16 residues. Germline V gene data show CDR1 as SGHTA and CDR2 as FQGNSA. V lost 4 bases, J lost 3 bases, and 9 bases stayed unmatched. CDR3 region: CASSSEGQVINQPQHF. In DNA, the CDR3 is TGTGCCAGCAGCTCCGAAGGACAGGTCATCAATCAGCCCCAGCATTTT. The variable domain in full, completed from reference TRBV7-2 and TRBJ1-5, reads GAGVSQSPSNKVTEKGKDVELRCDPISGHTALYWYRQSLGQGLEFLIYFQGNSAPDKSGLPSDRFSAERTGGSVSTLTIQRTQQEDSAVYLCASSSEGQVINQPQHFGDGTRLSIL.

The chain recombines TRBV7-2 with TRBJ2-1; TRBD1 aligns across 12 bases. The germline CDR1 and CDR2 sequences are SGHTA and FQGNSA. This CDR3 is built from 18 residues. The ends lost 2 bases at V and 7 bases at J; junction bases unmatched: 12. This CDR3 reads CASSLLLWGQGAGNEQFF. In DNA, the CDR3 is TGTGCCAGCAGCTTATTACTATGGGGACAGGGGGCTGGGAATGAGCAGTTCTTC.

Notes on this clone: Other DNA variants within this sample encode the same CDR3. The chain is built from TRBV5-1 and TRBJ2-2, with D unresolved. V shed 4 bases and J shed 2 bases, with 3 bases lying between them. Germline V gene data show CDR1 as SGHRS and CDR2 as YFSETQ. This CDR3 has 12 residues. The CDR3 sequence: CASSQNTGELFF. The CDR3 nucleotides are TGCGCCAGCAGCCAAAACACCGGGGAGCTGTTTTTT.

The chain combines TRBV5-1 with TRBJ2-1; 10 bases map to TRBD1. Germline V gives CDR1 SGHRS, CDR2 YFSETQ. Unmatched junction bases numbered 3, after V lost 4 bases and J lost 8 bases. CDR3 size: 13 residues. The CDR3 DNA reads TGCGCCAGCAGCGGAGACAGGGGGCATGAGCAGTTCTTC. Translation gives CASSGDRGHEQFF. Together with reference TRBV5-1 and TRBJ2-1, the CDR3 gives the full variable domain: KAGVTQTPRYLIKTRGQQVTLSCSPISGHRSVSWYQQTPGQGLQFLFEYFSETQRNKGNFPGRFSGRQFSNSRSEMNVSTLELGDSALYLCASSGDRGHEQFFGPGTRLTVL.

The chain has TRBV5-1 and TRBJ1-2; D may be TRBD1 (5 bases). CDR1 and CDR2 (germline): SGHRS, YFSETQ. Trimming took 5 bases from V and 4 from J, leaving 9 bases between them. This CDR3 comprises 12 residues. The CDR3 sequence: CASSRDSYGYTF. The DNA for the CDR3 is TGCGCCAGCAGTCGTGACAGCTATGGCTACACCTTC.

V is TRBV30 and J is TRBJ1-3; possible D gene TRBD1, 5 bases. There are 15 residues in the CDR3. The V and J ends lost 2 bases and 0 bases respectively, with 11 bases between them. Germline values: CDR1 GTSNPN, CDR2 SVGIG (reference sequence). CDR3 amino acids: CAWSPRGGSGNTIYF. The CDR3 DNA reads TGTGCCTGGAGTCCTAGGGGTGGCTCTGGAAACACCATATATTTT.

This clone occurred a few times. This chain links TRBV3-1 (or the pseudogene TRBV3-2) with TRBJ1-6; TRBD1 matches 8 bases. CDR3 length: 16 residues. The junction had 4 bases not matched to a gene; V was cut back by 0 bases and J by 6 bases. Per germline, CDR1 LGHDT and CDR2 YNNKEL (reference sequence). Here the CDR3 DNA reads TGTGCCAGCAGCCAAGACCAGGGGGCGATTAATTCACCCCTCCACTTT. It encodes CASSQDQGAINSPLHF.

The rearrangement uses TRBV7-6 and TRBJ2-1; possible D gene TRBD2, 5 bases. Germline V gene data show CDR1 as SGHVS and CDR2 as FNYEAQ. The V and J ends lost 2 bases and 1 base respectively, with 12 bases between them. This CDR3 is built from 16 residues. This CDR3 reads CASSLNAGISYNEQFF. The DNA of the CDR3 is TGTGCCAGCAGCTTAAACGCGGGCATTTCCTACAATGAGCAGTTCTTC.

The chain has TRBV30 and TRBJ2-7; D is undetermined. This CDR3 comprises 13 residues. V was clipped by 1 base and J by 2 bases, with 9 bases between them. CDR1 and CDR2 (germline): GTSNPN, SVGIG (reference sequence). The CDR3 DNA follows: TGTGCCTGGAGTGGTCGAGGCCCCTACGAGCAGTACTTC. Translating it yields CAWSGRGPYEQYF. Variable domain in full (rest from reference TRBV30 and TRBJ2-7): SQTIHQWPATLVQPVGSPLSLECTVEGTSNPNLYWYRQAAGRGLQLLFYSVGIGQISSEVPQNLSASRPQDRQFILSSKKLLLSDSGFYLCAWSGRGPYEQYFGPGTRLTVT.

The chain has TRBV10-2 and TRBJ1-1; the D is unclear. The V end was cut by 1 base, the J end by 1 base, with 4 bases between. The CDR3 is 13 residues long. Germline assignment: CDR1 WSHSY and CDR2 SAAADI. CDR3 region: CASSEWENTEAFF. CDR3 in DNA: TGCGCCAGCAGTGAGTGGGAGAACACTGAAGCTTTCTTT.

V usage is TRBV30 and J usage is TRBJ1-1; 9 nucleotides align to TRBD1. V shed 3 bases, J shed 8 bases, and the junction held 4 bases outside the gene matches. Germline CDR1 reads GTSNPN; CDR2 reads SVGIG (reference sequence). The CDR3 sequence is 12 residues long. This chain's CDR3 is CAWSGQGREAFF. The CDR3 DNA reads TGTGCCTGGAGCGGACAGGGGCGGGAAGCTTTCTTT.

The genes are TRBV6-1 and TRBJ2-1, with a weak D call TRBD1 (8 bases). The CDR3 covers 15 residues. Trimming took 2 bases from V and 8 from J, leaving 16 bases between them. Germline lookup yields CDR1 MNHNS and CDR2 SASEGT. CDR3 loop: CASSEHRGGIYEQFF. Written as DNA, the CDR3 is TGTGCCAGCAGTGAACACAGGGGGGGGATCTATGAGCAGTTCTTC.

The rearrangement uses TRBV19 and TRBJ2-7; 9 bases map to TRBD1. The trim removed 5 bases at V and 0 bases at J, leaving 8 bases unmatched. The CDR3 totals 16 residues. Germline CDR1 reads LNHDA; CDR2 reads SQIVND (reference sequence). Written as DNA, the CDR3 is TGTGCCAGTAGTTCACCGGGACAGGGCTACTCCTACGAGCAGTACTTC. This translates into CASSSPGQGYSYEQYF.

The chain joins TRBV14 to TRBJ2-2; possibly TRBD1 or TRBD2 for D (6 bases each). V shed 4 bases and J shed 0 bases, with 15 bases lying between them. The CDR3 is 17 residues long. CDR1 SGHDN and CDR2 FVKESK come from the germline V gene. CDR3 nucleotide sequence: TGTGCCAGCAGCCGTCGTGGGGGGCCCACGAACACCGGGGAGCTGTTTTTT. Its translation: CASSRRGGPTNTGELFF.

This clone was found a few times. The chain uses TRBV11-2 and TRBJ2-2; perhaps TRBD2 as D (6 bases). Germline CDR1 reads SGHAT; CDR2 reads FQNNGV. V dropped 5 bases and J dropped 5 bases, with 15 bases sitting between them. The CDR3 runs 15 residues. CDR3 residues: CASSGASRGTGELFF. CDR3 in DNA: TGTGCCAGCAGCGGGGCCTCTCGGGGGACCGGGGAGCTGTTTTTT. Complete variable domain (other parts from reference TRBV11-2 and TRBJ2-2): EAGVAQSPRYKIIEKRQSVAFWCNPISGHATLYWYQQILGQGPKLLIQFQNNGVVDDSQLPKDRFSAERLKGVDSTLKIQPAKLEDSAVYLCASSGASRGTGELFFGEGSRLTVL.

The genes are TRBV18 and TRBJ2-3, with TRBD1 identical over 9 bases. This CDR3 has 15 amino acids. Germline V gene lookup returns CDR1 KGHSH and CDR2 LQKENI. The trim removed 3 bases at V and 3 bases at J, leaving 4 bases unmatched. DNA of the CDR3: TGTGCCAGCTCACCCCCGGGACAGGGAACAGATACGCAGTATTTT. Protein sequence: CASSPPGQGTDTQYF.

V gene TRBV7-2 combines with J gene TRBJ1-2, with 7 bases aligning to TRBD1. Germline V gives CDR1 SGHTA, CDR2 FQGNSA. Trimming removed 2 bases from V and 8 bases from J; junction bases left unmatched: 11. This CDR3 comprises 15 residues. CDR3 protein: CASSLPGLGTVGYTF. The CDR3 nucleotides are TGTGCCAGCAGCTTACCAGGATTGGGGACAGTGGGCTACACCTTC. The variable domain in full, with the rest retrieved from reference TRBV7-2 and TRBJ1-2, is GAGVSQSPSNKVTEKGKDVELRCDPISGHTALYWYRQSLGQGLEFLIYFQGNSAPDKSGLPSDRFSAERTGGSVSTLTIQRTQQEDSAVYLCASSLPGLGTVGYTFGSGTRLTVV.

The chain uses TRBV7-8 and TRBJ1-3; 7 bases align to TRBD1. Germline trimming cut 5 bases from V and 0 bases from J; bases unmatched to any gene: 13. CDR3 length equals 18 residues. The germline CDR1 and CDR2 sequences are SGHVS and FQNEAQ. The CDR3 DNA reads TGTGCCAGCAGCCAGATCACCTTAAGGGACAGCTCTGGAAACACCATATATTTT. Its translation: CASSQITLRDSSGNTIYF.

The rearrangement links TRBV6-1 to TRBJ2-3; 7 bases fit TRBD1. Per the germline V gene, CDR1 is MNHNS and CDR2 is SASEGT. This CDR3 spans 14 amino acids. V dropped 3 bases and J dropped 2; count of bases not matched to a gene: 2. The CDR3 loop reads CASSEGQHTDTQYF. CDR3 bases: TGTGCCAGCAGTGAGGGACAGCACACAGATACGCAGTATTTT.

This clone was counted once. The rearrangement joins TRBV11-2 to TRBJ1-5; D gene unclear. The CDR3 contains 15 residues. Germline V gene data show CDR1 as SGHAT and CDR2 as FQNNGV. The ends were cut back, 1 base at V and 6 bases at J, with 13 bases in the middle. The CDR3 is CASSLGSGSGQPQHF. The CDR3 coding sequence is TGTGCCAGCAGCTTAGGTAGTGGGTCGGGTCAGCCCCAGCATTTT.